The next 15 T cell receptor beta chains were all read from a single sample in a study of CD8+CD57+ T cells in acquired aplastic anemia (dated by TCRdb to the late 2010s). The reads were generated on an Illumina HiSeq 2000. Genomic DNA served as template for TCR beta VDJ combination and CDR3 sequence profiling. TCRdb trimmed the raw reads at Q25, called clones with MiXCR and kept productive beta chains. CDR3 protein sequences are deduplicated, and each keeps its most common genes and DNA. The sample table lists 190,000 or so distinct CDR3 sequences, roughly 55% of them with a count of one. Approximately 30% of the sample is in the top ten clones. Sequencing used sorted CD4+, CD8+, or CD8+CD57+ T cells (not recorded which) from PBMCs. The receptor set was obtained from a human donor in good health.

This clonotype was found once. The chain has TRBV20-1 and TRBJ1-6, with D unclear. Deletions cut 6 bases from V and 5 bases from J, with 14 bases between. Germline V gene lookup returns CDR1 DFQATT and CDR2 SNEGSKA (reference sequence). The CDR3 is 14 amino acids. The CDR3 loop is CSAPGGSDNSPLHF. CDR3 DNA: TGCAGTGCCCCAGGCGGATCAGATAATTCACCCCTCCACTTT.

DNA of the CDR3: TGTGCCAGCAGCGGGAGAGGGTTCATCGGGGAGACCCAGTACTTC. It encodes CASSGRGFIGETQYF. The J gene is TRBJ2-5, the V gene TRBV2, with D perhaps matching TRBD2 (6 bases). From germline, CDR1 is SNHLY and CDR2 FYNNEI. This CDR3 comprises 15 residues. V was shortened by 6 bases and J by 5 bases, with 19 bases between the two germline ends.

The chain carries TRBV19 and TRBJ1-5, with D uncertain. Germline V CDR1 and CDR2: LNHDA, SQIVND (reference sequence). V lost 1 base, J lost 6 bases, and 10 bases lay in between. The CDR3 has 14 residues. CDR3: CASSIVPDAQPQHF. CDR3 sequence (DNA): TGTGCCAGTAGTATAGTCCCAGACGCTCAGCCCCAGCATTTT.

This clonotype has a handful of counts. This chain links TRBV20-1 with TRBJ2-7; 7 bases are a match to TRBD1. The junction had 7 bases not matched to a gene; V was cut back by 6 bases and J by 2 bases. The CDR3 has 13 residues. Per the germline V gene, CDR1 is DFQATT and CDR2 is SNEGSKA (reference sequence). The CDR3 here is CSAHGQDTYEQYF. CDR3 nucleotides: TGCAGTGCACACGGACAGGATACCTACGAGCAGTACTTC.

This clonotype was picked up many times. The V and J genes are TRBV9 and TRBJ2-2; no clear D. V gave up 1 base and J gave up 0 bases, with 13 bases separating them. CDR3 size: 17 residues. Germline loops: CDR1 SGDLS, CDR2 YYNGEE. CDR3 in DNA: TGTGCCAGCAGCGTATTTTTGGGCCCCGCGAACACCGGGGAGCTGTTTTTT. It yields the protein CASSVFLGPANTGELFF.

V usage is TRBV11-1 and J usage is TRBJ2-3; D perhaps matches TRBD2 (6 bases). The V gene lost 6 bases and the J gene lost 4 bases, with 14 bases spanning the gap. The CDR3 spans 14 residues. Germline CDR1 is SGHAT and CDR2 is FQDESV (reference sequence). The chain's CDR3 is CASSRAREADTQYF. CDR3 DNA: TGTGCCAGCAGTCGCGCCAGGGAGGCAGATACGCAGTATTTT.

This clonotype came up a few times. The chain links TRBV20-1 to TRBJ2-7; 7 bases fit TRBD2. J lost 3 bases, V lost 1 base, and 3 bases had no gene match. The length of the CDR3 is 13 residues. Germline V gene lookup returns CDR1 DFQATT and CDR2 SNEGSKA (reference sequence). DNA for the CDR3: TGCAGTGCTAGAGGGGAGGGACGCTACGAGCAGTACTTC. This encodes CSARGEGRYEQYF.

This clonotype showed up many times. The J gene is TRBJ2-7, the V gene TRBV19; weak D call: TRBD1 (5 bases). The CDR3 is made up of 13 amino acids. Trimming took 3 bases from V and 2 from J, leaving 8 bases between them. The germline CDR1 and CDR2 sequences are LNHDA and SQIVND (reference sequence). The CDR3 region has the DNA TGTGCCAGTAGTATGGGGCAGGCCTACGAGCAGTACTTC. Protein: CASSMGQAYEQYF.

The rearrangement uses TRBV25-1 and TRBJ1-2, with 7 positions matching TRBD1. V shed 4 bases, J shed 0 bases, and the junction held 8 bases outside the gene matches. The CDR3 totals 16 residues. CDR1 is MGHDK, CDR2 SYGVNS, per germline. Here the CDR3 reads CASSGQGTEANYGYTF. CDR3 DNA sequence: TGTGCCAGCAGTGGACAAGGGACAGAGGCTAACTATGGCTACACCTTC.

The CDR3 sequence is CASSVAQGYEQYF. DNA for the CDR3: TGTGCCAGCAGCGTAGCACAGGGATACGAGCAGTACTTC. The chain uses TRBV9 and TRBJ2-7; maybe TRBD1 (6 bases). Looked up from germline, CDR1 is SGDLS and CDR2 is YYNGEE. Trimming left V 0 bases short and J 4 bases short, with 8 bases between. The CDR3 extends over 13 amino acids.

This chain joins TRBV5-1 and TRBJ2-2; D ambiguous. This CDR3 region has 16 residues. Per germline, CDR1 SGHRS and CDR2 YFSETQ. The V gene lost 5 bases and the J gene lost 1 base, with 15 bases spanning the gap. The CDR3 protein is CASRPPGLQNTGELFF. CDR3 bases: TGCGCCAGCAGACCACCCGGGCTCCAGAACACCGGGGAGCTGTTTTTT.

This clonotype has a single count. The V and J genes are TRBV19 and TRBJ1-2; tentative D call: TRBD1 (5 bases). The ends were cut back, 3 bases at V and 3 bases at J, with 14 bases in the middle. The CDR3 sequence is 15 residues long. CDR1 is LNHDA, CDR2 SQIVND, per germline (reference sequence). CDR3 protein: CASSMRRQYDYGYTF. The CDR3 DNA reads as TGTGCCAGTAGTATGCGAAGACAGTACGACTATGGCTACACCTTC.

V is TRBV10-1 and J is TRBJ2-3; 14 positions agree with TRBD2. The CDR3 length is 20 residues. Germline CDR1 is WNHNN and CDR2 is SYGVQD (reference sequence). V dropped 3 bases and J dropped 4; count of bases not matched to a gene: 15. The CDR3 DNA follows: TGCGCCAGCAGTGACACCGGGACTAGCGGGAGCCTAACTGAGGCAGATACGCAGTATTTT. Translation gives CASSDTGTSGSLTEADTQYF.

The V gene is TRBV5-1, the J gene TRBJ2-7; 8 bases are shared with TRBD1. Germline CDR1 reads SGHRS; CDR2 reads YFSETQ. J lost 2 bases, V lost 4 bases, and 5 bases had no gene match. The CDR3 spans 14 residues. The CDR3: CASSRGQVPYEQYF. Written as DNA, the CDR3 is TGCGCCAGCAGCAGGGGACAGGTTCCCTACGAGCAGTACTTC.

The chain recombines TRBV6-2 or TRBV6-3 with TRBJ1-2; D gene unclear. CDR1 is MNHEY and CDR2 is SVGEGT in the germline V gene. This CDR3 comprises 16 residues. The V gene lost 2 bases and the J gene lost 4 bases, with 17 bases spanning the gap. The CDR3 region is CASSYLPEVRIYGYTF. The CDR3 bases are TGTGCCAGCAGTTACCTCCCGGAGGTACGGATCTATGGCTACACCTTC.